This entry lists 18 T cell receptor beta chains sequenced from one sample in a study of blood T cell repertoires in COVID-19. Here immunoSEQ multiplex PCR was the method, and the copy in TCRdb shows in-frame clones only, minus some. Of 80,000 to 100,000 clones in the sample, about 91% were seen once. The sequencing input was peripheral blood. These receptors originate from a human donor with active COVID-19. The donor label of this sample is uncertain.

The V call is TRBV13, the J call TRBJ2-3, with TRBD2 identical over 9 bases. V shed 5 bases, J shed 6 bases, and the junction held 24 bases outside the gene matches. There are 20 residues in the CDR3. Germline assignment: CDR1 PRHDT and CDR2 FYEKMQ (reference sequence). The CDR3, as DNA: TGTGCCAGCAGCCGGGGCGGGGCTAGCGGGGTCTCCTCCACAACGGATACGCAGTATTTT. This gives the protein CASSRGGASGVSSTTDTQYF.

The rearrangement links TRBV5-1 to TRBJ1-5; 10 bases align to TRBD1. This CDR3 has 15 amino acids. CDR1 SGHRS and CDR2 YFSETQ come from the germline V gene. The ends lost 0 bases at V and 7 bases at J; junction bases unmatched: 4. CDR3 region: CASSLAGQGGQPQHF. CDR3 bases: TGCGCCAGCAGCTTGGCCGGACAGGGGGGACAGCCCCAGCATTTT.

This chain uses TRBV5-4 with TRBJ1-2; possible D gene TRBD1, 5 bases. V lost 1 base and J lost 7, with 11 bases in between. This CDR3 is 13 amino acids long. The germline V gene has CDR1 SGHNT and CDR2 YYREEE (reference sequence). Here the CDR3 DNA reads TGTGCCAGCAGCTTGTCCCAGGGCGGTGGCTACACCTTC. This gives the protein CASSLSQGGGYTF.

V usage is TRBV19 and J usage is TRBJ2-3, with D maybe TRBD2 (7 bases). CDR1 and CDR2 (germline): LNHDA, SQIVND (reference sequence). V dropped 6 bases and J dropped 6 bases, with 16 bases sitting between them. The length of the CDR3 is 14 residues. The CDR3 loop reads CASRRRGGADTQYF. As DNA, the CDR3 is TGTGCCAGTAGGCGGAGGGGGGGGGCCGATACGCAGTATTTT.

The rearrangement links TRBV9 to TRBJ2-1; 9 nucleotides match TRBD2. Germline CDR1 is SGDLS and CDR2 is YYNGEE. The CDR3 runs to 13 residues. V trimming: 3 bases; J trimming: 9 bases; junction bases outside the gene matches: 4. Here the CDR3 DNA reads TGTGCCAGCAGCGGGACTAGCGCAGGTGAGCAGTTCTTC. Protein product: CASSGTSAGEQFF. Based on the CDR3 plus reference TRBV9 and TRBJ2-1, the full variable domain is DSGVTQTPKHLITATGQRVTLRCSPRSGDLSVYWYQQSLDQGLQFLIQYYNGEERAKGNILERFSAQQFPDLHSELNLSSLELGDSALYFCASSGTSAGEQFFGPGTRLTVL.

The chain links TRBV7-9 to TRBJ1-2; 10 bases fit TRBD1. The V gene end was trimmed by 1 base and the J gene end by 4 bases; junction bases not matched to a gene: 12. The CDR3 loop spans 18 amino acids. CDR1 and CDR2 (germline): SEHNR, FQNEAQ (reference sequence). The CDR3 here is CASSLVSGTGDSSYGYTF. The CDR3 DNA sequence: TGTGCCAGCAGCTTAGTCTCCGGGACAGGGGACTCCTCCTATGGCTACACCTTC.

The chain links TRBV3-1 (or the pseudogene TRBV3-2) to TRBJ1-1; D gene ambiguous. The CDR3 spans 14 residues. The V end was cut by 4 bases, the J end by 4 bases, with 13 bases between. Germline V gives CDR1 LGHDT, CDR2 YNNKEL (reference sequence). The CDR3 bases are TGTGCCAGCAGCCCATCTCTCGGTGGCACTGAAGCTTTCTTT. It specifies CASSPSLGGTEAFF.

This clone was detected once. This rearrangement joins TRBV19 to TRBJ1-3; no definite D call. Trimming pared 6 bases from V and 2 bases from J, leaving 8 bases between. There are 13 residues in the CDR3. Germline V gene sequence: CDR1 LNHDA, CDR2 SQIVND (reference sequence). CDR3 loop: CASSPFPGNTIYF. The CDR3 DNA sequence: TGTGCCAGTAGCCCGTTTCCTGGAAACACCATATATTTT.

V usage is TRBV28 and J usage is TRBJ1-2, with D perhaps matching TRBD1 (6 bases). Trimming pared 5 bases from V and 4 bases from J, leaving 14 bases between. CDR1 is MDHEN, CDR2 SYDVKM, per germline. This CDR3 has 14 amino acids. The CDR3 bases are TGTGCCAGCAGTCCACCGGGGACAAGCTATGGCTACACCTTC. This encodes CASSPPGTSYGYTF.

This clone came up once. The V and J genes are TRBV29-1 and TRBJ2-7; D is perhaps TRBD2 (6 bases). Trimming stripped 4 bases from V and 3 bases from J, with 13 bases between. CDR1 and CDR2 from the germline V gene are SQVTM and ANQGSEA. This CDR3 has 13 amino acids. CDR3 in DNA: TGCAGCGTTGGGCGGGGAATAGACTACGAGCAGTACTTC. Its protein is CSVGRGIDYEQYF.

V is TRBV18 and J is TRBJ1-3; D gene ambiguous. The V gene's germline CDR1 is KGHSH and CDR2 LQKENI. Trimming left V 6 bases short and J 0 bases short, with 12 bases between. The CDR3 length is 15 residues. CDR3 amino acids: CASSTGASSGNTIYF. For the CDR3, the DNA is TGTGCCAGCTCCACCGGAGCTTCCTCTGGAAACACCATATATTTT.

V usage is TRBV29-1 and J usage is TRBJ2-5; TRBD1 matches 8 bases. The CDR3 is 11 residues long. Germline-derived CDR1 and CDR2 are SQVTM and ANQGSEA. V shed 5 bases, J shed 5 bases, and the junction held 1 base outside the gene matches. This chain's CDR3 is CSVRTGETQYF. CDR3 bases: TGCAGCGTTAGGACAGGGGAGACCCAGTACTTC.

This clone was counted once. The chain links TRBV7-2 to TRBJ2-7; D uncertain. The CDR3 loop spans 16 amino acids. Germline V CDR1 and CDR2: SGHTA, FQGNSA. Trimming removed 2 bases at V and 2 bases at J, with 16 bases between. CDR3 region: CASSLIANQDAYEQYF. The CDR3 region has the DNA TGTGCCAGCAGCTTAATCGCAAATCAGGATGCCTACGAGCAGTACTTC.

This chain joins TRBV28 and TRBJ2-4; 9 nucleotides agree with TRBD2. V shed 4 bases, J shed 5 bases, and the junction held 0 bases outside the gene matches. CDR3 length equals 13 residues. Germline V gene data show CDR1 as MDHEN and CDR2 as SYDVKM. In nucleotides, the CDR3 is TGTGCCAGCAGTTCTAGCGGGGAAAACATTCAGTACTTC. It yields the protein CASSSSGENIQYF.

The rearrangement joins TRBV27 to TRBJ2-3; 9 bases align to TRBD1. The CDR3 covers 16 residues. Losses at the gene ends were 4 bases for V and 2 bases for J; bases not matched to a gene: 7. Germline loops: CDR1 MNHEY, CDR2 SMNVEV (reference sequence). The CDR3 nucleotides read TGTGCCAGCAGTTGGACAGGGGCTGGGGCCACAGATACGCAGTATTTT. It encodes CASSWTGAGATDTQYF.

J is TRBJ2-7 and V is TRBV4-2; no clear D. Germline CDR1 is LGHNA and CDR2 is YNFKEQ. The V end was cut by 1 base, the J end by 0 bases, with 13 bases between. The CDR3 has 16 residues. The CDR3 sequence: CASSQASVPSSYEQYF. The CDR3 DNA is TGTGCCAGCAGCCAAGCTTCTGTCCCCAGCTCCTACGAGCAGTACTTC.

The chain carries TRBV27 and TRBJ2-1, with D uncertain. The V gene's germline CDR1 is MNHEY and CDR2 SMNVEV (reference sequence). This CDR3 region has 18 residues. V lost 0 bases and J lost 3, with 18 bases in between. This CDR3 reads CASSLSPSNFRVYNEQFF. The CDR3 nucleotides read TGTGCCAGCAGTTTATCGCCTTCTAACTTCCGAGTCTACAATGAGCAGTTCTTC.

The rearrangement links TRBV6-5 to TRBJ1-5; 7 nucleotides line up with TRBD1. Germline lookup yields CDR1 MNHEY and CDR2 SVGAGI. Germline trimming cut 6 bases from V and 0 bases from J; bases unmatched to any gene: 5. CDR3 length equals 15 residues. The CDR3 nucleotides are TGTGCCAGCAGCCGACAGGGACCTAGCAATCAGCCCCAGCATTTT. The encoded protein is CASSRQGPSNQPQHF.